The entry below gives a single T cell receptor beta chain sequence along with its context. Its target is unknown. The data originate from a study of cytomegalovirus exposure and HLA in healthy donors. Study findings and constraints: Apparent HLA restriction characterized most CMV-associated TCR beta chains in a later analysis. Across HLA loci, a later analysis found differing TCR association rates, with DRB1 most and HLA-C fewest. Highly shared sequence variants in one cluster were likely a sequencing artifact.

The PCR made use of 60 Vbeta and 13 Jbeta primers. Clones were sequenced by immunoSEQ multiplex PCR, and TCRdb holds only the in-frame ones, with some missing. The table lists 150,000 or so clones, roughly 70% of them singletons. Sample: PBMCs. The receptor comes from a young man in good health and CMV-seronegative.

The CDR3 DNA reads as TGTGCCAGCAGCCAGCACCAGGCGGGGCCGAACACCGGGGAGCTGTTTTTT. Translated: CASSQHQAGPNTGELFF. The chain carries TRBV9 and TRBJ2-2; TRBD2 might be the D (6 bases). Trimming removed 4 bases from V and 0 bases from J, with 16 bases in between. The germline V gene has CDR1 SGDLS and CDR2 YYNGEE. CDR3 length equals 17 residues.